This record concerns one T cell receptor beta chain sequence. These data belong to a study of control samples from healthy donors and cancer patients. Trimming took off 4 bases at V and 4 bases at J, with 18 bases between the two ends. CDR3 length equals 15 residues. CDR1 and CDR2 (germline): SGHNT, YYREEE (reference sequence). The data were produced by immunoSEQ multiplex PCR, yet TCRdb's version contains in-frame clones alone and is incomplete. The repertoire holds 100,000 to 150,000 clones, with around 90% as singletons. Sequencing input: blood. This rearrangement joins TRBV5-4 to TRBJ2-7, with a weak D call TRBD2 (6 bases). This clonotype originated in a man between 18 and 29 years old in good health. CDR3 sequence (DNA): TGTGCCAGCAGCCCCTCTGGGGGGAGTCTGTACGAGCAGTACTTC. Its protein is CASSPSGGSLYEQYF. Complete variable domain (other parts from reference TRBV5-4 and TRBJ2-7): ETGVTQSPTHLIKTRGQQVTLRCSSQSGHNTVSWYQQALGQGPQFIFQYYREEENGRGNFPPRFSGLQFPNYSSELNVNALELDDSALYLCASSPSGGSLYEQYFGPGTRLTVT.